This T cell receptor beta chain originates from a study of OX40 agonist ivuxolimab in advanced cancers. Study-wide results and caveats: Some patients without response likewise showed low normalized clonal expansion.

V was cut by 4 bases and J by 1 base, with 8 bases left in between. CDR1 and CDR2 from the germline V gene are SGHDT and YYEEEE. The CDR3 is made up of 13 amino acids. This table comes from immunoSEQ multiplex PCR, and its TCRdb copy is limited to in-frame clones, with some not included. The table includes some 95,000 clones, about nine tenths detected once. This clone was seen only a few times. Its antigen is unidentified. This receptor was identified in an adult with an advanced solid tumor such as melanoma, head and neck, liver or kidney cancer. The genes are TRBV5-6 and TRBJ1-2; the D gene is possibly TRBD1 (5 bases). Here the sequenced sample was CD4+ or CD8+ T cells sorted from blood, taken in a trial of the OX40 agonist ivuxolimab. CDR3 sequence: CASSPGYNYGYTF. The CDR3 coding sequence is TGTGCCAGCAGCCCAGGGTATAACTATGGCTACACCTTC. The full variable domain, rest sourced from reference TRBV5-6 and TRBJ1-2, is DAGVTQSPTHLIKTRGQQVTLRCSPKSGHDTVSWYQQALGQGPQFIFQYYEEEERQRGNFPDRFSGHQFPNYSSELNVNALLLGDSALYLCASSPGYNYGYTFGSGTRLTVV.